This is a list of T cell receptor beta chains from one sample in a study of T-cell memory formation after mild COVID-19. Using its own MiXCR run on the 5' RACE reads, TCRdb lists one record per CDR3 protein. The sample lists about 450,000 distinct CDR3 sequences, roughly a quarter occurring once. The specimen sequenced was PBMCs or a T cell subset sorted from them (not recorded which). The receptor source for this set is an adult woman who had mild COVID-19 (a few samples of this study predate the infection). Cell type and time point are not known. Each CDR3 is given with its conserved first and last residue. Each record gives: D gene, V gene, J gene, clone size, CDR3 protein, CDR3 DNA. The D gene is left open where the match is weak. Expanded clones get a size class; other rows say once, few or many, or leave the size out.

D gene: TRBD2
V gene: TRBV9
J gene: TRBJ2-7
clone size: few
CDR3 protein: CASSVETSVMFEQYF
CDR3 DNA: TGTGCCAGCAGCGTAGAGACTAGCGTGATGTTCGAGCAGTACTTC

D gene: TRBD1
V gene: TRBV11-2
J gene: TRBJ2-2
clone size: few
CDR3 protein: CASSSWTGTNTGELFF
CDR3 DNA: TGTGCCAGCAGCTCATGGACAGGCACGAACACCGGGGAGCTGTTTTTT

D gene: TRBD2
V gene: TRBV6-4
J gene: TRBJ2-2
clone size: few
CDR3 protein: CASSVLAGATGELFF
CDR3 DNA: TGTGCCAGCAGTGTACTAGCGGGGGCCACCGGGGAGCTGTTTTTT

D gene: NA
V gene: TRBV6-6
J gene: TRBJ1-5
clone size: NA
CDR3 protein: CASSYSRVQPQHF
CDR3 DNA: TGTGCCAGCAGTTACAGTAGGGTTCAGCCCCAGCATTTT

D gene: NA
V gene: TRBV18
J gene: TRBJ1-1
clone size: few
CDR3 protein: CASSPNGGGNTEAFF
CDR3 DNA: TGTGCCAGCTCACCAAACGGGGGAGGAAACACTGAAGCTTTCTTT

D gene: TRBD2
V gene: TRBV5-1
J gene: TRBJ2-3
clone size: NA
CDR3 protein: CASSSATSGVSTDTQYF
CDR3 DNA: TGCGCCAGCAGCTCCGCGACTAGCGGAGTTAGCACAGATACGCAGTATTTT

D gene: NA
V gene: TRBV4-1
J gene: TRBJ2-1
clone size: NA
CDR3 protein: CASSQVLSSNEQFF
CDR3 DNA: TGCGCCAGCAGCCAGGTTCTTTCGAGCAATGAGCAGTTCTTC

D gene: TRBD2
V gene: TRBV24-1
J gene: TRBJ2-1
clone size: NA
CDR3 protein: CATSGIAGGQNEQFF
CDR3 DNA: TGTGCCACCAGTGGGATAGCGGGGGGACAGAATGAGCAGTTCTTC

D gene: NA
V gene: TRBV24-1
J gene: TRBJ2-3
clone size: NA
CDR3 protein: CATRDSLTSTDTQYF
CDR3 DNA: TGTGCCACCAGAGACAGTTTAACTAGCACAGATACGCAGTATTTT

D gene: NA
V gene: TRBV20-1
J gene: TRBJ1-2
clone size: NA
CDR3 protein: CSARNLIGRGYGYTF
CDR3 DNA: TGCAGTGCTAGAAATCTTATCGGCAGGGGCTACGGCTACACCTTC

D gene: NA
V gene: TRBV20-1
J gene: TRBJ1-2
clone size: few
CDR3 protein: CSASRAGVDYGYTF
CDR3 DNA: TGCAGTGCTAGTCGTGCAGGGGTTGACTATGGCTACACCTTC

D gene: NA
V gene: TRBV9
J gene: TRBJ2-3
clone size: NA
CDR3 protein: CASRPGTTDTQYF
CDR3 DNA: TGTGCCAGCCGCCCCGGGACCACAGATACGCAGTATTTT

D gene: TRBD2
V gene: TRBV4-1
J gene: TRBJ2-2
clone size: few
CDR3 protein: CASSQVTSGTNTGELFF
CDR3 DNA: TGCGCCAGCAGCCAAGTGACGAGCGGGACGAACACCGGGGAGCTGTTTTTT

D gene: NA
V gene: TRBV7-9
J gene: TRBJ1-1
clone size: few
CDR3 protein: CASSPPRNTANTEAFF
CDR3 DNA: TGTGCCAGCAGCCCCCCCCGAAACACCGCGAACACTGAAGCTTTCTTT

D gene: NA
V gene: TRBV5-1
J gene: TRBJ1-2
clone size: NA
CDR3 protein: CASKQDGVSNYGYTF
CDR3 DNA: TGCGCCAGCAAGCAGGACGGGGTATCTAACTATGGCTACACCTTC

D gene: NA
V gene: TRBV18
J gene: TRBJ2-1
clone size: NA
CDR3 protein: CASSDYQGSNEQFF
CDR3 DNA: TGTGCCAGCTCAGATTACCAAGGGAGCAATGAGCAGTTCTTC

D gene: NA
V gene: TRBV7-6
J gene: TRBJ1-3
clone size: few
CDR3 protein: CASSPNQGYSGNTIYF
CDR3 DNA: TGTGCCAGCAGCCCGAATCAGGGTTATTCTGGAAACACCATATATTTT

D gene: NA
V gene: TRBV4-1
J gene: TRBJ1-2
clone size: few
CDR3 protein: CASSHVKVEGNYGYTF
CDR3 DNA: TGCGCCAGCAGCCACGTGAAGGTAGAGGGTAACTATGGCTACACCTTC

D gene: NA
V gene: TRBV7-9
J gene: TRBJ1-1
clone size: NA
CDR3 protein: CASSLAGRGTEAFF
CDR3 DNA: TGTGCCAGCAGCTTAGCGGGTCGTGGGACTGAAGCTTTCTTT

D gene: NA
V gene: TRBV12-3/TRBV12-4
J gene: TRBJ1-1
clone size: many
CDR3 protein: CASSLARNTEAFF
CDR3 DNA: TGCGCCAGCAGCTTGGCCAGGAACACTGAAGCTTTCTTT

D gene: TRBD2
V gene: TRBV3-1
J gene: TRBJ2-5
clone size: NA
CDR3 protein: CASSQTSGGAETQYF
CDR3 DNA: TGTGCCAGCAGCCAGACTAGCGGGGGGGCGGAGACCCAGTACTTC

D gene: TRBD1
V gene: TRBV12-3/TRBV12-4
J gene: TRBJ2-1
clone size: NA
CDR3 protein: CASSYGTGATYNEQFF
CDR3 DNA: TGTGCCAGCAGTTACGGGACAGGAGCCACTTACAATGAGCAGTTCTTC

D gene: NA
V gene: TRBV7-9
J gene: TRBJ2-7
clone size: NA
CDR3 protein: CASSTGRGDEQYF
CDR3 DNA: TGTGCCAGCAGTACGGGGCGGGGCGACGAGCAGTACTTC

D gene: NA
V gene: TRBV5-1
J gene: TRBJ2-3
clone size: NA
CDR3 protein: CASSLMTGEDTQYF
CDR3 DNA: TGCGCCAGCAGCTTGATGACGGGGGAAGATACGCAGTATTTT

D gene: NA
V gene: TRBV7-9
J gene: TRBJ2-3
clone size: NA
CDR3 protein: CASRLTVADTQYF
CDR3 DNA: TGTGCCAGCAGATTGACAGTTGCAGATACGCAGTATTTT

D gene: NA
V gene: TRBV30
J gene: TRBJ1-1
clone size: NA
CDR3 protein: CAWIPRGWSTEAFF
CDR3 DNA: TGTGCCTGGATCCCCAGGGGTTGGAGCACTGAAGCTTTCTTT

D gene: NA
V gene: TRBV5-6
J gene: TRBJ1-1
clone size: NA
CDR3 protein: CASSLTVSTEAFF
CDR3 DNA: TGTGCCAGCAGCTTGACCGTTTCCACTGAAGCTTTCTTT

D gene: NA
V gene: TRBV29-1
J gene: TRBJ2-1
clone size: NA
CDR3 protein: CSVGGRDYNEQFF
CDR3 DNA: TGCAGCGTTGGGGGGCGGGACTACAATGAGCAGTTCTTC

D gene: NA
V gene: TRBV5-6
J gene: TRBJ2-7
clone size: few
CDR3 protein: CASSLGLRAYEQYF
CDR3 DNA: TGTGCCAGCAGCCTTGGGTTGAGGGCCTACGAGCAGTACTTC

D gene: TRBD1
V gene: TRBV7-9
J gene: TRBJ1-2
clone size: NA
CDR3 protein: CASSSVGQGGGNGYTF
CDR3 DNA: TGTGCCAGCAGCTCCGTTGGACAGGGCGGTGGGAATGGCTACACCTTC

D gene: TRBD2
V gene: TRBV7-2
J gene: TRBJ2-5
clone size: few
CDR3 protein: CASSFVSGRGETQYF
CDR3 DNA: TGTGCCAGCAGCTTCGTTAGCGGGAGGGGAGAGACCCAGTACTTC

D gene: NA
V gene: TRBV6-5
J gene: TRBJ2-7
clone size: NA
CDR3 protein: CASSLAGTEQYF
CDR3 DNA: TGTGCCAGCAGTCTAGCCGGGACAGAGCAGTACTTC

D gene: NA
V gene: TRBV25-1
J gene: TRBJ2-7
clone size: few
CDR3 protein: CASSAAGYEQYF
CDR3 DNA: TGTGCCAGCAGTGCGGCAGGCTACGAGCAGTACTTC

D gene: NA
V gene: TRBV5-1
J gene: TRBJ2-1
clone size: NA
CDR3 protein: CASSLEGRPYNEQFF
CDR3 DNA: TGCGCCAGCAGCTTGGAAGGCCGTCCCTACAATGAGCAGTTCTTC

D gene: TRBD2
V gene: TRBV7-2
J gene: TRBJ2-3
clone size: many
CDR3 protein: CATKGGAGGPADTQYF
CDR3 DNA: TGTGCCACCAAGGGGGGAGCGGGAGGGCCTGCAGATACGCAGTATTTT

D gene: TRBD1
V gene: TRBV5-1
J gene: TRBJ2-1
clone size: once
CDR3 protein: CASAQGDGVGNEQFF
CDR3 DNA: TGCGCCAGTGCACAGGGGGACGGTGTTGGCAATGAGCAGTTCTTC

D gene: NA
V gene: TRBV3-1
J gene: TRBJ1-1
clone size: few
CDR3 protein: CASSQLEGTEAFF
CDR3 DNA: TGTGCCAGCAGCCAATTGGAGGGCACTGAAGCTTTCTTT

D gene: NA
V gene: TRBV27
J gene: TRBJ2-7
clone size: few
CDR3 protein: CASGQPGSYEQYF
CDR3 DNA: TGTGCCAGCGGACAGCCCGGCTCCTACGAGCAGTACTTC

D gene: TRBD2
V gene: TRBV3-1
J gene: TRBJ2-1
clone size: few
CDR3 protein: CASSRLAGANTLNEQFF
CDR3 DNA: TGTGCCAGCAGCCGCCTAGCGGGAGCGAACACGTTAAATGAGCAGTTCTTC

D gene: TRBD1
V gene: TRBV15
J gene: TRBJ2-1
clone size: NA
CDR3 protein: CATSIGQGVDEQFF
CDR3 DNA: TGTGCCACCAGCATCGGACAGGGGGTTGATGAGCAGTTCTTC